Below are 5 T cell receptor beta chains sequenced from a single sample in a study of cytomegalovirus exposure and HLA in healthy donors. This PCR relied on a set of 60 Vbeta primers and 13 Jbeta primers. Measured with immunoSEQ multiplex PCR; TCRdb has only the in-frame clones, and not every one. Here the sample spans some 140,000 clones, 79% being singletons. Sequencing used PBMCs. Receptor source: a man aged 40-55 years in good health and CMV-seropositive.

This clone was detected only once. The junction does not match germline at one end; this may be a read error. V gene TRBV7-7 combines with J gene TRBJ2-1; 9 nucleotides line up with TRBD2. CDR1 is SSHAT and CDR2 is FNYEAQ in the germline V gene (reference sequence). The CDR3 length is 18 residues. The CDR3 region has the DNA TGTGCTAGCAGCCCCCTCCGGCTAGCGGGATTCGGCGACAATGAGCAGTTCTTC. Protein product: CASSPLRLAGFGDNEQFF. Looking up the rest from reference TRBV7-7 and TRBJ2-1 gives the full variable domain: GAGVSQSPRYKVTKRGQDVTLRCDPISSHATLYWYQQALGQGPEFLTYFNYEAQPDKSGLPSDRFSAERPEGSISTLTIQRTEQRDSAMYRCASSPLRLAGFGDNEQFFGPGTRLTVL.

This chain connects TRBV19 to TRBJ2-1; 8 bases are shared with TRBD1. Germline V lookup: CDR1 LNHDA, CDR2 SQIVND (reference sequence). The CDR3 totals 15 residues. With V trimmed by 2 bases and J by 3 bases, 3 bases remained unmatched. CDR3: CASSITGGNYNEQFF. For the CDR3, the DNA is TGTGCCAGTAGTATAACAGGGGGAAACTACAATGAGCAGTTCTTC.

The chain combines TRBV5-4 with TRBJ1-2; D perhaps matches TRBD1 (5 bases). The V and J ends lost 2 bases and 0 bases respectively, with 14 bases between them. This CDR3 region has 16 residues. Germline V gene sequence: CDR1 SGHNT, CDR2 YYREEE (reference sequence). The CDR3 sequence: CASSLDSGRANYGYTF. The CDR3 coding sequence is TGTGCCAGCAGCTTAGATTCGGGCAGGGCTAACTATGGCTACACCTTC.

This chain uses TRBV30 with TRBJ2-3, with a weak D call TRBD2 (5 bases). Germline V gene data show CDR1 as GTSNPN and CDR2 as SVGIG (reference sequence). Between the trimmed V and J ends, which lost 3 bases and 1 base, there was a span of 8 bases. The CDR3 is 13 amino acids. CDR3 sequence (DNA): TGTGCCTGGAGCCCCGGGGGCACAGATACGCAGTATTTT. It is translated as CAWSPGGTDTQYF.

The chain couples TRBV5-1 to TRBJ2-1, with TRBD2 as a possible D gene (5 bases). The V and J ends lost 3 bases and 1 base respectively, with 14 bases between them. The CDR3 is 16 amino acids. Germline assignment: CDR1 SGHRS and CDR2 YFSETQ. The CDR3 coding sequence is TGCGCCAGCAGCTATGACCCGGGCGGGTCCTACAATGAGCAGTTCTTC. Amino acids: CASSYDPGGSYNEQFF.